These 18 T cell receptor beta chains share one sample of origin, sequenced in a study of blood T cells in healthy people across ages. It was with a sample-barcoded 5' primer and a J-beta primer mix that a second PCR of about 6 to 11 cycles was run. TCRdb re-called the 5' RACE reads through MiXCR, storing one row per CDR3 protein. The sample carries more than 750,000 distinct CDR3 sequences, roughly 29% recorded once. These data were also filed under a second study, of T cells of mothers and their children.

Source material: blood. These receptors all come from a woman between 35 and 50 years old in good health.

This clonotype has at least ten counts. The genes are TRBV20-1 and TRBJ2-1; D call uncertain. The CDR3 covers 14 residues. The germline CDR1 and CDR2 sequences are DFQATT and SNEGSKA (reference sequence). V was clipped by 3 bases and J by 7 bases, with 16 bases between them. CDR3 loop: CSASRPETANEQFF. The CDR3 bases are TGCAGTGCTAGTAGGCCGGAGACTGCGAATGAGCAGTTCTTC.

As to this clonotype: The germline gene is not matched at one end of the junction; a read error may be the cause. The J gene is TRBJ1-3, the V gene TRBV12-3 or TRBV12-4; D gene ambiguous. This CDR3 spans 14 amino acids. CDR3 protein: CASSLAAPGNTIYF. DNA of the CDR3: TGTGCCAGCAGTTTGGCCGCCCCTGGAAACACCATCTATTTT.

This chain connects TRBV12-3 or TRBV12-4 to TRBJ2-7; 13 positions match TRBD2. The CDR3 runs 15 residues. Unmatched junction bases numbered 4, after V lost 4 bases and J lost 4 bases. Here the CDR3 reads CASSYGTSGVYEQYF. The DNA for the CDR3 is TGTGCCAGCAGTTACGGGACTAGCGGGGTTTACGAGCAGTACTTC.

This clonotype showed up just a few times. A much larger clone sits a single nucleotide away, making a read error possible. The rearrangement joins TRBV25-1 to TRBJ2-7; no definite D call. The CDR3 runs 11 residues. V was cut by 7 bases and J by 4 bases, with 8 bases left in between. Germline V gives CDR1 MGHDK, CDR2 SYGVNS. CDR3 nucleotide sequence: TGTGCCAGCAAGGCAGCTTACGAGCAGTACTTC. Protein sequence: CASKAAYEQYF.

The sample holds many counts of this clonotype. This chain links TRBV5-1 with TRBJ2-6; possibly TRBD1 or TRBD2 for D (5 bases each). The V end was cut by 3 bases, the J end by 3 bases, with 13 bases between. Germline lookup yields CDR1 SGHRS and CDR2 YFSETQ. The CDR3 extends over 16 amino acids. In DNA form, the CDR3 reads TGCGCCAGCAGCTCGGACGGGGCAGTTGGGGCCAACGTCCTGACTTTC. Protein sequence: CASSSDGAVGANVLTF.

The chain combines TRBV4-2 with TRBJ2-1, with D unresolved. From germline, CDR1 is LGHNA and CDR2 YNFKEQ. V was pared by 1 base and J by 0 bases, with 10 bases between. There are 16 residues in the CDR3. The CDR3 reads CASSQGRTLSYNEQFF. The CDR3 nucleotides read TGTGCCAGCAGCCAAGGACGGACCCTCTCCTACAATGAGCAGTTCTTC.

This clonotype was observed at least ten times. A much more abundant neighbour one base away suggests this may be a read error. The CDR3 sequence is CASSRVFTGERFF. The DNA of the CDR3 is TGTGCCAGCAGTCGAGTCTTCACCGGGGAGCGGTTTTTT. This sequence joins TRBV7-2 and TRBJ2-2; a possible D gene is TRBD2 (5 bases). The CDR3 spans 13 residues. CDR1 and CDR2 from the germline V gene are SGHTA and FQGNSA.

The rearrangement uses TRBV30 and TRBJ2-3; 7 positions agree with TRBD1. Germline V gene sequence: CDR1 GTSNPN, CDR2 SVGIG (reference sequence). Unmatched junction bases numbered 4, after V lost 1 base and J lost 0 bases. CDR3 length equals 15 residues. The CDR3 loop is CAWSAGTASTDTQYF. The CDR3 nucleotides are TGTGCCTGGAGTGCTGGGACAGCTAGCACAGATACGCAGTATTTT.

The chain joins TRBV20-1 to TRBJ2-3; 9 bases match TRBD2. The germline V gene has CDR1 DFQATT and CDR2 SNEGSKA (reference sequence). After removal of 2 bases from V and 5 bases from J, the junction contained 5 bases not matched to a gene. This CDR3 spans 14 amino acids. The CDR3 nucleotides read TGCAGTGCTAGACTAGCGGGGTGGGAAGATACGCAGTATTTT. Encoded protein: CSARLAGWEDTQYF.

This clonotype came up many times. The J gene is TRBJ1-2, the V gene TRBV7-2, with D possibly TRBD1 on 6 matching bases. This CDR3 is 14 amino acids long. CDR1 is SGHTA, CDR2 FQGNSA, per germline. Trimming cost V 4 bases and J 8 bases, with 17 bases left between them. The CDR3 nucleotides read TGTGCCAGCAGCTCTCCGCCGGGGGCGCGGGGCTACACCTTC. Amino acid sequence: CASSSPPGARGYTF.

This clonotype was seen repeatedly, ten times or more. This chain uses TRBV6-5 with TRBJ2-7, with D maybe TRBD1 (5 bases). Trimming pared 7 bases from V and 4 bases from J, leaving 17 bases between. The germline CDR1 and CDR2 sequences are MNHEY and SVGAGI. The CDR3 has 14 amino acids. The CDR3 region has the DNA TGTGCCAGCATCCAGACAGCCGGTGCATACGAGCAGTACTTC. This encodes CASIQTAGAYEQYF.

CDR3 DNA: TGTGCCAGCAGCCCCCGGGCAGGGGGAGAAGAGACCCAGTACTTC. Translating it yields CASSPRAGGEETQYF. The chain is built from TRBV9 and TRBJ2-5, with 7 positions matching TRBD1. V shed 4 bases, J shed 3 bases, and the junction held 9 bases outside the gene matches. This CDR3 is 15 amino acids long. Germline V gene lookup returns CDR1 SGDLS and CDR2 YYNGEE.

The V and J genes are TRBV7-2 and TRBJ2-5; the match to TRBD1 covers 7 bases. This CDR3 is 15 amino acids long. Germline values: CDR1 SGHTA, CDR2 FQGNSA. Germline trimming cut 0 bases from V and 2 bases from J; bases unmatched to any gene: 3. CDR3 bases: TGTGCCAGCAGCTTAGCGGGGACAGAGCAAGAGACCCAGTACTTC. Encoded protein: CASSLAGTEQETQYF. The variable domain in full, with the rest retrieved from reference TRBV7-2 and TRBJ2-5, is GAGVSQSPSNKVTEKGKDVELRCDPISGHTALYWYRQSLGQGLEFLIYFQGNSAPDKSGLPSDRFSAERTGGSVSTLTIQRTQQEDSAVYLCASSLAGTEQETQYFGPGTRLLVL.

This clonotype was seen a few times. The chain employs TRBV5-1 and TRBJ2-2, with D unresolved. Germline V lookup: CDR1 SGHRS, CDR2 YFSETQ. Trimming removed 1 base from V and 4 bases from J, with 8 bases in between. CDR3 length equals 14 residues. The chain's CDR3 is CASSLKGSTGELFF. The CDR3 coding sequence is TGCGCCAGCAGCTTGAAGGGTAGCACCGGGGAGCTGTTTTTT.

This clonotype occurred many times. The chain uses TRBV5-1 and TRBJ2-7; perhaps TRBD2 as D (6 bases). V gave up 3 bases and J gave up 4 bases, with 8 bases separating them. Germline V CDR1 and CDR2: SGHRS, YFSETQ. The CDR3 extends over 12 amino acids. As DNA, the CDR3 is TGCGCCAGCAGCTGGGACTTTTACGAGCAGTACTTC. Residues: CASSWDFYEQYF. Supplemented by reference TRBV5-1 and TRBJ2-7, the full variable domain reads KAGVTQTPRYLIKTRGQQVTLSCSPISGHRSVSWYQQTPGQGLQFLFEYFSETQRNKGNFPGRFSGRQFSNSRSEMNVSTLELGDSALYLCASSWDFYEQYFGPGTRLTVT.

About this clonotype: At one of its ends the junction is not consistent with the germline gene, which may arise from a read error. V and J are TRBV5-1 and TRBJ1-1; tentatively, D is TRBD1 (6 bases). The CDR3 length is 15 residues. Germline values: CDR1 SGHRS, CDR2 YFSETQ. CDR3 in DNA: TGCGCCAACAGCTTGGCCGGGGGGCGGAACACTGAAGCTTTCTTT. Translating it yields CANSLAGGRNTEAFF.

This clonotype was found a few times. CDR3 bases: TGTGCCAGCAGTCCAAGACAGGAAAACTATGGCTACACCTTC. It yields the protein CASSPRQENYGYTF. The chain links TRBV6-6 to TRBJ1-2, with a tentative D call TRBD1 (6 bases). The CDR3 has 14 residues. From germline, CDR1 is MNHNY and CDR2 SVGAGI (reference sequence). V was cut by 5 bases and J by 2 bases, with 12 bases left in between.

The DNA of the CDR3 is TGTGCCAGCAGCTTAGGCTCCGGGGCTCACTACGAGCAGTACTTC. It yields the protein CASSLGSGAHYEQYF. The rearrangement links TRBV7-9 to TRBJ2-7; D assignment may be TRBD1 or TRBD2 (5 bases each). This CDR3 region has 15 residues. Trimming stripped 1 base from V and 3 bases from J, with 13 bases between. Germline V lookup: CDR1 SEHNR, CDR2 FQNEAQ (reference sequence).